A single sample is the source of the 4 T cell receptor beta chains below, sequenced in a study of blood T cell repertoires in COVID-19 (dated by TCRdb to 2018 to 2020). Libraries were constructed by the immunoSEQ multiplex PCR assay. TCRdb re-hosts the immuneACCESS table, in-frame sequences only. Its copies lack some clones; in the studies checked, an unresolved V gene accounts for under half of them, and the cause for the rest is not known. This sample holds 350,000 to 400,000 clones; 85% to 90% were observed only once. The ten largest clonotypes hold less than 1.5% of the sample. The sample taken for sequencing was PBMCs or T cells enriched from blood (not recorded which). The receptor source for this set is a woman aged 18-29 years who had recovered from COVID-19.

This chain links TRBV6-5 with TRBJ1-1; 8 nucleotides line up with TRBD1. V shed 6 bases and J 1 base; nucleotides not matched to a gene: 7. CDR1 MNHEY and CDR2 SVGAGI come from the germline V gene. The CDR3 spans 15 residues. The chain's CDR3 is CASRPGTGENTEAFF. DNA of the CDR3: TGTGCCAGCAGGCCCGGGACAGGAGAGAACACTGAAGCTTTCTTT.

The CDR3 loop reads CASTGGRVLRNYGYTF. CDR3 coding DNA: TGTGCCAGCACCGGCGGCAGGGTCCTCCGAAACTATGGCTACACCTTC. The chain couples TRBV7-2 to TRBJ1-2, with D maybe TRBD1 (5 bases). The ends were cut back, 7 bases at V and 2 bases at J, with 20 bases in the middle. Germline V gene sequence: CDR1 SGHTA, CDR2 FQGNSA. The CDR3 has 16 amino acids.

The V gene is TRBV5-1, the J gene TRBJ2-2, with 8 bases matching TRBD1. V was clipped by 4 bases and J by 1 base; unmatched bases: 3. This CDR3 has 15 amino acids. The germline CDR1 and CDR2 sequences are SGHRS and YFSETQ. The CDR3 DNA is TGCGCCAGCAGCCCGGGACAGGAGAACACCGGGGAGCTGTTTTTT. Protein sequence: CASSPGQENTGELFF.

The CDR3 DNA reads TGTGCCTGGATTCAGGGGATCAACAATGAGCAGTTCTTC. This encodes CAWIQGINNEQFF. J is TRBJ2-1 and V is TRBV30, with D possibly TRBD1 on 6 matching bases. Trimming left V 4 bases short and J 5 bases short, with 12 bases between. The length of the CDR3 is 13 residues. The germline V gene has CDR1 GTSNPN and CDR2 SVGIG (reference sequence).